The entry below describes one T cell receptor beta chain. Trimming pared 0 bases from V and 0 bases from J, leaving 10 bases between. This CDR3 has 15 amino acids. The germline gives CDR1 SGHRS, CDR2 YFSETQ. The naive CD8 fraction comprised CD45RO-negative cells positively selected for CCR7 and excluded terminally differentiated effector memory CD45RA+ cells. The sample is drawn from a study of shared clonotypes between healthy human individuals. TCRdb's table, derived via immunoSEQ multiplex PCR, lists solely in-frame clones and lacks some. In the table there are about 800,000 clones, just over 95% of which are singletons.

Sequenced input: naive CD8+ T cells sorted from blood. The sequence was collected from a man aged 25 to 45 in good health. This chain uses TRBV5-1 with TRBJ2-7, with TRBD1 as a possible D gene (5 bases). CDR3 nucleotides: TGCGCCAGCAGCTTGGAGGGGCCCAGCTCCTACGAGCAGTACTTC. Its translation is CASSLEGPSSYEQYF.